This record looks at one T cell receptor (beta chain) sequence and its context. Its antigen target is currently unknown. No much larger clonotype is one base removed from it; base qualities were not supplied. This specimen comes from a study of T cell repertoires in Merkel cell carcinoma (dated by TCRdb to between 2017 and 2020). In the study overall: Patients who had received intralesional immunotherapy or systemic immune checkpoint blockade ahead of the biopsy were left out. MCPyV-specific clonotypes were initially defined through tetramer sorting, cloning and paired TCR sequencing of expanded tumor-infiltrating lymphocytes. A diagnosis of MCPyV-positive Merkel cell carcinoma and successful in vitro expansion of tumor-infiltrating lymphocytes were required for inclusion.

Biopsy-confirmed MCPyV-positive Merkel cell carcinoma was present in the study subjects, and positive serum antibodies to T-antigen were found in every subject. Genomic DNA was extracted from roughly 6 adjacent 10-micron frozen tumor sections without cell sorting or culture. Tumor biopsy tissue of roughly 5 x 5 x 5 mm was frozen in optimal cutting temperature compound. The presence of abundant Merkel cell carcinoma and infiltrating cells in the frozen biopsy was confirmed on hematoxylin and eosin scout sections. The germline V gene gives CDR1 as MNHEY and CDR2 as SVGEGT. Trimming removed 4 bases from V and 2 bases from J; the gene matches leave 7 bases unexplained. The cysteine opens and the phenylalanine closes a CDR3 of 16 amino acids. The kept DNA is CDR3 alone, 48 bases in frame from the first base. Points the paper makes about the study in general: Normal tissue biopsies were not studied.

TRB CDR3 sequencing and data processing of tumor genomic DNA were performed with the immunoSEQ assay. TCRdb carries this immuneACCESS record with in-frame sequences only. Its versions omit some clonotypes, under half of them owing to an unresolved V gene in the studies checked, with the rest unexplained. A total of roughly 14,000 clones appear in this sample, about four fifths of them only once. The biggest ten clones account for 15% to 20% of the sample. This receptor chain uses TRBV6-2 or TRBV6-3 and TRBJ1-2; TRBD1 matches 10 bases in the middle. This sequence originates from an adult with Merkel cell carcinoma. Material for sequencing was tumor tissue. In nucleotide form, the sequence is TGTGCCAGCAGTTTGGGGGGGGACAGGGGAAACTATGGCTACACCTTC. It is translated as CASSLGGDRGNYGYTF.